These T cell receptor beta chains were read from a single sample in a study of CD8+ T cells in alopecia areata. The method was immunoSEQ multiplex PCR; TCRdb's version includes in-frame clones alone and lacks a portion of them. The data hold a few thousand clones, with roughly 75% observed a single time. The sequenced sample consisted of skin. These receptors were collected from a human donor in good health. The CDR3 runs from the conserved cysteine through the conserved F or W. The D gene is left open where the match is weak. Clone size is given for some rows only: seen once, a few or many times, or a class if the clone is expanded.

d_call: TRBD1
v_call: TRBV11-3
j_call: TRBJ2-2
clone_size: .
cdr3_aa: CASSLDQGGTANTGELFF
cdr3_nt: TGTGCCAGCAGCTTAGATCAGGGTGGGACAGCGAACACCGGGGAGCTGTTTTTT

d_call: .
v_call: TRBV7-7
j_call: TRBJ2-5
clone_size: few
cdr3_aa: CASSLVAWATQYF
cdr3_nt: TGTGCTAGCAGCTTGGTAGCCTGGGCGACCCAGTACTTC

d_call: .
v_call: TRBV2
j_call: TRBJ1-1
clone_size: .
cdr3_aa: CASSMNTEAFF
cdr3_nt: TGTGCCAGCAGTATGAACACTGAAGCTTTCTTT

d_call: .
v_call: TRBV4-2
j_call: TRBJ2-2
clone_size: .
cdr3_aa: CASSQGGPGELFF
cdr3_nt: TGTGCCAGCAGCCAAGGAGGGCCCGGGGAGCTGTTTTTT

d_call: TRBD2
v_call: TRBV11-2
j_call: TRBJ2-5
clone_size: .
cdr3_aa: CASSLSLAGDPAYF
cdr3_nt: TGTGCCAGCAGCTTATCACTAGCGGGGGACCCGGCGTACTTC

d_call: .
v_call: TRBV10-3
j_call: TRBJ2-3
clone_size: few
cdr3_aa: CAISEGQGGALGTDTQYF
cdr3_nt: TGTGCCATCAGTGAAGGGCAGGGGGGCGCCTTGGGCACAGATACGCAGTATTTT

d_call: .
v_call: TRBV19
j_call: TRBJ2-2
clone_size: hyperexpanded
cdr3_aa: CASKDPGRANTGELFF
cdr3_nt: TGTGCCAGTAAGGACCCGGGCAGGGCGAACACCGGGGAGCTGTTTTTT

d_call: TRBD2
v_call: TRBV6-5
j_call: TRBJ2-5
clone_size: .
cdr3_aa: CASSPPLSGTRGLYF
cdr3_nt: TGTGCCAGCAGTCCGCCACTCTCCGGGACTAGGGGGTTGTACTTC

d_call: .
v_call: TRBV18
j_call: TRBJ1-2
clone_size: .
cdr3_aa: CASSPERAHGYTF
cdr3_nt: TGTGCCAGCTCCCCCGAGCGGGCCCATGGCTACACCTTC

d_call: TRBD1
v_call: TRBV11-1
j_call: TRBJ2-3
clone_size: once
cdr3_aa: CASSLSGDRTDTQYF
cdr3_nt: TGTGCCAGCAGCCTATCCGGGGACAGAACAGATACGCAGTATTTT

d_call: TRBD1
v_call: TRBV2
j_call: TRBJ2-7
clone_size: .
cdr3_aa: CASAGGHEQYF
cdr3_nt: TGTGCCAGCGCAGGGGGCCACGAGCAGTACTTC

d_call: .
v_call: TRBV5-1
j_call: TRBJ2-1
clone_size: .
cdr3_aa: CASSLYGGSYNEQFF
cdr3_nt: TGCGCCAGCAGCTTGTATGGCGGCTCCTACAATGAGCAGTTCTTC

d_call: .
v_call: TRBV28
j_call: TRBJ1-2
clone_size: .
cdr3_aa: CASSLVGYGYTF
cdr3_nt: TGTGCCAGCAGTTTAGTGGGCTATGGCTACACCTTC

d_call: .
v_call: TRBV2
j_call: TRBJ2-5
clone_size: few
cdr3_aa: CASTERSGSARKETQYF
cdr3_nt: TGTGCCAGCACTGAACGGTCGGGCTCGGCACGTAAAGAGACCCAGTACTTC

d_call: TRBD1
v_call: TRBV28
j_call: TRBJ2-3
clone_size: .
cdr3_aa: CASSPGTGGFADTQYF
cdr3_nt: TGTGCCAGCAGTCCCGGGACAGGGGGGTTCGCAGATACGCAGTATTTT

d_call: .
v_call: TRBV7-9
j_call: TRBJ1-6
clone_size: .
cdr3_aa: CASSLAGLSPLHF
cdr3_nt: TGTGCCAGCAGCTTAGCAGGACTATCACCCCTCCACTTT

d_call: .
v_call: TRBV7-2
j_call: TRBJ2-7
clone_size: .
cdr3_aa: CASSPTGDEQYF
cdr3_nt: TGTGCCAGCAGCCCGACAGGAGACGAGCAGTACTTC

d_call: TRBD2
v_call: TRBV5-6
j_call: TRBJ2-7
clone_size: once
cdr3_aa: CASSRLAGMSYEQYF
cdr3_nt: TGTGCCAGCAGTCGACTAGCGGGGATGTCCTACGAGCAGTACTTC

d_call: TRBD2
v_call: TRBV25-1
j_call: TRBJ2-3
clone_size: once
cdr3_aa: CASSEPVAGTSTDTQYF
cdr3_nt: TGTGCCAGCAGTGAACCCGTAGCGGGGACTAGCACAGATACGCAGTATTTT

d_call: .
v_call: TRBV18
j_call: TRBJ1-1
clone_size: large
cdr3_aa: CASSQGTNTEAFF
cdr3_nt: TGTGCCAGCTCACAAGGGACAAACACTGAAGCTTTCTTT

d_call: .
v_call: TRBV12-5
j_call: TRBJ1-5
clone_size: .
cdr3_aa: CASGLVGGSNQPQHF
cdr3_nt: TGTGCTAGTGGTTTGGTCGGCGGTAGCAATCAGCCCCAGCATTTT

d_call: TRBD2
v_call: TRBV7-7
j_call: TRBJ2-1
clone_size: .
cdr3_aa: CASSLVAGGPLEQFF
cdr3_nt: TGTGCTAGCAGCTTGGTAGCGGGGGGGCCTCTTGAGCAGTTCTTC

d_call: .
v_call: TRBV11-2
j_call: TRBJ1-5
clone_size: once
cdr3_aa: CASSLHSNQPQHF
cdr3_nt: TGTGCCAGCAGCTTACATAGCAATCAGCCCCAGCATTTT

d_call: .
v_call: TRBV7-2
j_call: TRBJ2-5
clone_size: few
cdr3_aa: CASSQNGGPATQYF
cdr3_nt: TGTGCCAGCAGCCAAAATGGGGGCCCTGCGACCCAGTACTTC

d_call: .
v_call: TRBV7-2
j_call: TRBJ1-6
clone_size: .
cdr3_aa: CASSLGQLSNSPLHF
cdr3_nt: TGTGCCAGCAGCTTAGGACAGTTATCTAATTCACCCCTCCACTTT

d_call: TRBD2
v_call: TRBV7-9
j_call: TRBJ2-1
clone_size: .
cdr3_aa: CASSPRRLAGGSNEQFF
cdr3_nt: TGTGCCAGCAGCCCAAGACGGCTAGCGGGGGGGTCCAATGAGCAGTTCTTC

d_call: .
v_call: TRBV7-2
j_call: TRBJ1-2
clone_size: .
cdr3_aa: CASSPRPGRYGYTF
cdr3_nt: TGTGCCAGCAGCCCCCGTCCTGGACGCTATGGCTACACCTTC

d_call: .
v_call: TRBV7-2
j_call: TRBJ2-7
clone_size: .
cdr3_aa: CASSATLESYEQYF
cdr3_nt: TGTGCCAGCAGCGCGACCCTTGAGTCCTACGAGCAGTACTTC

d_call: .
v_call: TRBV6-6
j_call: TRBJ2-3
clone_size: .
cdr3_aa: CASRSQGRDTQYF
cdr3_nt: TGTGCCAGCAGATCACAGGGTCGGGATACGCAGTATTTT